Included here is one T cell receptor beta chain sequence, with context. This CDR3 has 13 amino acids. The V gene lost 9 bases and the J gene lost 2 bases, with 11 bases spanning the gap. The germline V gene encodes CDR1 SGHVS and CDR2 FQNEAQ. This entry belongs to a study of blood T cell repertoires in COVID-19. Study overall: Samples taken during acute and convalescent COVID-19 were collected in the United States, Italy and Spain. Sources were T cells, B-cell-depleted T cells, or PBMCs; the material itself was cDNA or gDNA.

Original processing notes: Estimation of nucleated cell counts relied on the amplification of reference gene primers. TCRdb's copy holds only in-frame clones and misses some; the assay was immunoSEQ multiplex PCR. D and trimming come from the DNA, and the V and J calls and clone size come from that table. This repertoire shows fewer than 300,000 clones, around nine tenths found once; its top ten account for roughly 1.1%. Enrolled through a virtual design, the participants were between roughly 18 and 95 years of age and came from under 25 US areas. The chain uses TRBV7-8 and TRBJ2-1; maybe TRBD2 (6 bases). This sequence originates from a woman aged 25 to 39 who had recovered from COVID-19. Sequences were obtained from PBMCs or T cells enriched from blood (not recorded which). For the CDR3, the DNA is TGTGCCAGTTGTAGCGGAACCTACAATGAGCAGTTCTTC. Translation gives CASCSGTYNEQFF.